A selection of T cell receptor beta chains follows, all from one sample in a study of T cell repertoires in cytomegalovirus infection. TCRdb recomputed calls from the reads with MiXCR, one row per CDR3 protein. The sample records roughly 54,000 distinct CDR3 sequences, 25% to 40% being singletons. Their recognized antigens are unknown. Sequenced sample: PBMCs, sequenced either directly or after in vitro stimulation (not recorded which). The source is a human donor in good health (CMV status not recorded). Some clones in this sample may be carry-over from other donors' samples. The CDR3 runs from the conserved cysteine through the conserved F or W. The order of the fields is J gene, clone size, D gene, V gene, CDR3 DNA, CDR3 protein. A D gene is named only where the DNA matches it firmly. Clone size is not always given. Where it is, it says once, few, many or a class for expanded clones.

TRBJ2-1 | NA | TRBD1 | TRBV20-1 | TGCAGTGCTACCCGGGACAGGGGTCATGAGCAGTTCTTC | CSATRDRGHEQFF
TRBJ2-7 | many | TRBD2 | TRBV3-1 | TGTGCCAGCAGCCCTAGCGGGAACCACTACGAGCAGTACTTC | CASSPSGNHYEQYF
TRBJ2-3 | NA | TRBD2 | TRBV7-6 | TGTGCCAGCAGCTTACCCGGGACTAGGGAGTATTTT | CASSLPGTREYF
TRBJ1-5 | NA | NA | TRBV12-3/TRBV12-4 | TGTGCCAGCAGTTTATTAGGTCCCAATCAGCCCCAGCATTTT | CASSLLGPNQPQHF
TRBJ2-7 | NA | TRBD1 | TRBV28 | TGTGCCAGCAGTGGCAGGACAGGGTCTCCCTACGAGCAGTACTTC | CASSGRTGSPYEQYF
TRBJ1-2 | many | NA | TRBV20-1 | TGCAGTGCTAGCCAGCGACTGGCTAACTATGGCTACACCTTC | CSASQRLANYGYTF
TRBJ2-1 | NA | TRBD2 | TRBV20-1 | TGCAGTGCTAGAGATAATAGCGGGGTTGCCTACAATGAGCAGTTCTTC | CSARDNSGVAYNEQFF
TRBJ1-1 | NA | NA | TRBV29-1 | TGCAGCGTCCCTTCAAAGGGATGGGACACTGAAGCTTTCTTT | CSVPSKGWDTEAFF
TRBJ1-2 | NA | NA | TRBV2 | TGTGCCAGCCTCAGTAGGGGCTATGGCTACACCTTC | CASLSRGYGYTF
TRBJ2-1 | NA | NA | TRBV24-1 | TGTGCCACCAGTGAAAGTGACTTCTACAATGAGCAGTTCTTC | CATSESDFYNEQFF
TRBJ1-5 | NA | NA | TRBV7-2 | TGTGCCAGCAGCCCCAACAGGCTTGAGCCCCAGCATTTT | CASSPNRLEPQHF
TRBJ2-5 | few | NA | TRBV29-1 | TGCAGCGTACCCCCTTGGCACCTTCAAGAGACCCAGTACTTC | CSVPPWHLQETQYF
TRBJ2-7 | NA | NA | TRBV20-1 | TGCAGTGCTCGAGAGGACTACGAGCAGTACTTC | CSAREDYEQYF